Below are 27 T cell receptor beta chains sequenced from a single sample in a study of T cell repertoires in cytomegalovirus infection. No antigen is known for these receptors. TCRdb recomputed calls from the reads with MiXCR, one row per CDR3 protein. The sample yields 680,000 or so distinct CDR3 sequences, around 30% seen once. Here the sequenced sample was cultured PBMCs, taken from culture after CMV antigen stimulation. These receptors were collected from a human donor in good health (CMV status not recorded). Some clones in this sample may be carry-over from other donors' samples.

This clonotype has a handful of counts. J is TRBJ2-2 and V is TRBV6-7, with a possible D match to TRBD2 (5 bases). TRBV6-7 is sorted into the ORF group, with uncertain function. The CDR3 loop spans 16 amino acids. Trimming pared 5 bases from V and 0 bases from J, leaving 13 bases between. This CDR3 is CASSPLGEPNTGELFF. CDR3 nucleotide sequence: TGTGCCAGCAGTCCCCTTGGGGAGCCGAACACCGGGGAGCTGTTTTTT.

The V gene is TRBV27, the J gene TRBJ2-7; TRBD1 matches 8 bases. CDR1 and CDR2 (germline): MNHEY, SMNVEV (reference sequence). Trimming removed 6 bases from V and 3 bases from J; junction bases left unmatched: 4. This CDR3 region has 13 residues. CDR3 amino acids: CASRPTGGYEQYF. The CDR3 coding sequence is TGTGCCAGCAGACCTACAGGGGGCTACGAGCAGTACTTC.

This clonotype has more than one count but fewer than ten. The rearrangement links TRBV19 to TRBJ2-3; 7 bases line up with TRBD2. Germline CDR1 is LNHDA and CDR2 is SQIVND (reference sequence). The trim removed 5 bases at V and 6 bases at J, leaving 11 bases unmatched. CDR3 length: 15 residues. CDR3 coding DNA: TGTGCCAGTAGTCATACACGGGAGGATGGCGATACGCAGTATTTT. It specifies CASSHTREDGDTQYF. Filled out from reference TRBV19 and TRBJ2-3, the complete variable domain reads DGGITQSPKYLFRKEGQNVTLSCEQNLNHDAMYWYRQDPGQGLRLIYYSQIVNDFQKGDIAEGYSVSREKKESFPLTVTSAQKNPTAFYLCASSHTREDGDTQYFGPGTRLTVL.

This clonotype was detected many times. The chain employs TRBV7-6 and TRBJ1-1; D ambiguous. CDR1 and CDR2 (germline): SGHVS, FNYEAQ. The CDR3 loop spans 13 amino acids. Trimming removed 2 bases at V and 1 base at J, with 5 bases between. The CDR3 coding sequence is TGTGCCAGCAGCTTAAGGGCGAACACTGAAGCTTTCTTT. Its translation is CASSLRANTEAFF.

In this sample, this clonotype turned up a few times. The CDR3: CASSQDRDGTATYEQYF. The CDR3 DNA sequence: TGTGCCAGCAGCCAAGATAGAGATGGGACAGCGACCTACGAGCAGTACTTC. The chain joins TRBV4-2 to TRBJ2-7; 7 bases fit TRBD1. The CDR3 is made up of 17 amino acids. Trimming took 0 bases from V and 2 from J; bases not matched to a gene: 10. Germline CDR1 reads LGHNA; CDR2 reads YNFKEQ.

DNA of the CDR3: TGCGCCAGCAGCCAAGTCGCAGCGGGGGGAGATACGGGCACAGATACGCAGTATTTT. Amino acid sequence: CASSQVAAGGDTGTDTQYF. This chain connects TRBV4-1 to TRBJ2-3; TRBD2 agrees at 9 bases. After removal of 1 base from V and 1 base from J, the junction contained 12 bases not matched to a gene. CDR1 MGHRA and CDR2 YSYEKL come from the germline V gene. The CDR3 contains 19 residues.

This clonotype was detected a few times. J is TRBJ2-7 and V is TRBV11-2; possibly TRBD2 for D (5 bases). In germline, CDR1 is SGHAT, CDR2 FQNNGV. The V and J ends lost 3 bases and 0 bases respectively, with 15 bases between them. This CDR3 has 16 amino acids. The CDR3 is CASSFSREPFSYEQYF. The CDR3 nucleotides read TGTGCCAGCAGCTTTTCGAGGGAGCCTTTCTCCTACGAGCAGTACTTC.

This clonotype has only a few counts. The rearrangement uses TRBV27 and TRBJ2-5; 12 positions agree with TRBD2. This CDR3 comprises 14 residues. Germline CDR1 is MNHEY and CDR2 is SMNVEV (reference sequence). Trimming cost V 6 bases and J 4 bases; bases outside gene matches: 3. DNA for the CDR3: TGTGCCAGCAGGGCACTAGCGGGAGGAGAGACCCAGTACTTC. Translation gives CASRALAGGETQYF.

The chain employs TRBV6-7 and TRBJ2-5; D tentatively reads TRBD1 or TRBD2 (5 bases each). TRBV6-7 is labeled an ORF, and its function is uncertain. V gave up 8 bases and J gave up 5 bases, with 18 bases separating them. The CDR3 length is 14 residues. The CDR3 loop reads CASSPPRGPETQYF. The DNA of the CDR3 is TGTGCCAGCTCACCACCCCGGGGACCGGAGACCCAGTACTTC.

This clonotype was seen a single time. V is TRBV2 and J is TRBJ2-5; tentative D call: TRBD1 (6 bases). The length of the CDR3 is 14 residues. V lost 5 bases and J lost 2, with 12 bases in between. Germline CDR1 and CDR2: SNHLY and FYNNEI. CDR3 region: CASSYRTAQETQYF. CDR3 in DNA: TGTGCCAGCAGTTATAGGACAGCTCAAGAGACCCAGTACTTC.

This clonotype has just a few counts. The V call is TRBV7-2, the J call TRBJ1-4; D is ambiguous. V was cut by 5 bases and J by 3 bases, with 10 bases left in between. Germline CDR1 is SGHTA and CDR2 is FQGNSA. The CDR3 extends over 14 amino acids. CDR3 bases: TGTGCCAGCAGCGCCACTTTCCCTAATGAAAAACTGTTTTTT. Encoded protein: CASSATFPNEKLFF.

This clonotype showed up just a few times. CDR3 coding DNA: TGTGCCAGCAGGGGAACCGGGACAGGGGTCTCACCCCTCCACTTT. It encodes CASRGTGTGVSPLHF. The chain couples TRBV28 to TRBJ1-6; TRBD1 agrees at 10 bases. CDR3 length: 15 residues. Germline CDR1 and CDR2: MDHEN and SYDVKM. J lost 10 bases, V lost 6 bases, and 9 bases had no gene match. The entire variable domain, with the rest obtained from reference TRBV28 and TRBJ1-6, is as follows: DVKVTQSSRYLVKRTGEKVFLECVQDMDHENMFWYRQDPGLGLRLIYFSYDVKMKEKGDIPEGYSVSREKKERFSLILESASTNQTSMYLCASRGTGTGVSPLHFGNGTRLTVT.

This clonotype was detected ten times or more. V is TRBV7-8 and J is TRBJ2-7, with 10 nucleotides matching TRBD2. This CDR3 contains 16 residues. The V segment lost 5 bases and the J segment 2 bases; nucleotides outside the gene matches: 9. In germline, CDR1 is SGHVS, CDR2 FQNEAQ. CDR3 residues: CASSAAGTSVAYEQYF. CDR3 coding DNA: TGTGCCAGCAGCGCCGCCGGGACTAGCGTAGCCTACGAGCAGTACTTC.

In its sample, this clonotype was seen once. J is TRBJ2-1 and V is TRBV7-9; perhaps TRBD2 as D (6 bases). Trimming removed 3 bases from V and 9 bases from J, with 18 bases in between. Germline V gives CDR1 SEHNR, CDR2 FQNEAQ (reference sequence). CDR3 length: 15 amino acids. The DNA for the CDR3 is TGTGCCAGCAGCTTTAGCGGTCTACGAGTTGCTGAGCAGTTCTTC. Amino acids: CASSFSGLRVAEQFF.

This rearrangement joins TRBV4-1 to TRBJ2-1; TRBD2 matches 9 bases. Germline CDR1 and CDR2: MGHRA and YSYEKL. The length of the CDR3 is 16 residues. V lost 1 base and J lost 7; bases outside the gene matches: 8. CDR3 coding DNA: TGCGCCAGCAGCCAAGGTAGGGCTAGCGGGAAGAATGAGCAGTTCTTC. Its translation is CASSQGRASGKNEQFF.

The V gene is TRBV20-1, the J gene TRBJ1-2; D is uncertain. Deletions cut 6 bases from V and 2 bases from J, with 13 bases between. CDR3 size: 13 residues. CDR1 is DFQATT and CDR2 is SNEGSKA in the germline V gene (reference sequence). The CDR3 DNA follows: TGCAGTGCGCTACCCAGGAGAAACTATGGCTACACCTTC. Amino acids: CSALPRRNYGYTF.

This clonotype occurred once. The chain employs TRBV5-1 and TRBJ2-1; D is unclear. V lost 0 bases, J lost 8 bases, and 15 bases lay in between. In germline, CDR1 is SGHRS, CDR2 YFSETQ. This CDR3 contains 15 residues. CDR3 bases: TGCGCCAGCAGCTTGGGTGCCTTGCGCGACGATGAGCAGTTCTTC. It yields the protein CASSLGALRDDEQFF.

This clonotype showed up just a few times. The rearrangement joins TRBV12-5 to TRBJ2-5; tentatively, D is TRBD2 (5 bases). Germline CDR1 is LGHNT and CDR2 is FRNRAP. The CDR3 consists of 15 residues. V was cut by 7 bases and J by 2 bases, with 17 bases left in between. The CDR3 DNA is TGTGCTAGTGCATACGGACTGGGGTGGCAAGAGACCCAGTACTTC. Protein: CASAYGLGWQETQYF.

This clonotype was counted a few times. The chain uses TRBV11-2 and TRBJ2-5; D might be TRBD1 (6 bases). V lost 5 bases and J lost 7, with 17 bases in between. Germline V gene lookup returns CDR1 SGHAT and CDR2 FQNNGV. The CDR3 totals 14 residues. CDR3: CASSQGTTPRTQYF. The CDR3 bases are TGTGCCAGCAGCCAAGGGACAACCCCGCGGACCCAGTACTTC.

The genes are TRBV10-2 and TRBJ2-1; D is unresolved. The CDR3 length is 16 residues. CDR1 WSHSY and CDR2 SAAADI come from the germline V gene. V was cut by 2 bases and J by 4 bases, with 15 bases left in between. In nucleotides, the CDR3 is TGCGCCAGCAGTGAGGCTAGACCCGATCGGTACAATGAGCAGTTCTTC. Translated, it gives CASSEARPDRYNEQFF.

This clonotype was observed many times. This sequence joins TRBV7-8 and TRBJ2-1, with 13 bases lining up with TRBD2. CDR3 length equals 14 residues. V shed 8 bases, J shed 8 bases, and the junction held 6 bases outside the gene matches. CDR1 and CDR2 from the germline V gene are SGHVS and FQNEAQ. The CDR3 DNA reads TGTGCCAGCCAACTAGCGGGAGGGATCTATGAGCAGTTCTTC. This gives the protein CASQLAGGIYEQFF.

Concerning this clonotype itself: At one boundary the junction diverges from the germline segment, which might be a read error. The rearrangement links TRBV7-8 to TRBJ2-5; perhaps TRBD2 as D (6 bases). This CDR3 comprises 15 residues. Germline lookup yields CDR1 SGHVS and CDR2 FQNEAQ. CDR3 bases: TGTGCCAGCAGCTTATGGGCGGGAAGCCAAGAGGCCCAGTACTTC. Its protein product is CASSLWAGSQEAQYF. Full variable domain (remainder filled in from reference TRBV7-8 and TRBJ2-5): GAGVSQSPRYKVAKRGQDVALRCDPISGHVSLFWYQQALGQGPEFLTYFQNEAQLDKSGLPSDRFFAERPEGSVSTLKIQRTQQEDSAVYLCASSLWAGSQEAQYFGPGTRLLVL.

The J gene is TRBJ2-1, the V gene TRBV28; the D is unclear. This CDR3 contains 15 residues. The V and J ends lost 4 bases and 3 bases respectively, with 13 bases between them. CDR1 and CDR2 from the germline V gene are MDHEN and SYDVKM. CDR3 sequence reads: CASSYSRHYYNEQFF. The CDR3 DNA sequence: TGTGCCAGCAGTTACTCGCGCCATTACTACAATGAGCAGTTCTTC.

V is TRBV12-3 or TRBV12-4 and J is TRBJ1-1; the match to TRBD1 covers 8 bases. This CDR3 is 17 amino acids long. V lost 6 bases and J lost 2; bases outside the gene matches: 14. The CDR3 DNA reads as TGTGCCAGCAGCCAGGGGGCCACAGGGGGGGCAAACACTGAAGCTTTCTTT. As protein: CASSQGATGGANTEAFF.

This clonotype was seen more than once but under ten times. V and J are TRBV7-9 and TRBJ2-3; D may be TRBD1 (7 bases). The V and J ends lost 5 bases and 1 base respectively, with 25 bases between them. CDR3 length equals 19 residues. CDR1 SEHNR and CDR2 FQNEAQ come from the germline V gene (reference sequence). CDR3 protein: CASSPKTGRRGRGTDTQYF. Here the CDR3 DNA reads TGTGCCAGCAGCCCAAAGACAGGGCGGCGGGGACGGGGCACAGATACGCAGTATTTT.

V and J are TRBV7-9 and TRBJ2-3, with TRBD1 as a possible D gene (6 bases). The CDR3 length is 17 residues. Trimming shortened V by 5 bases and J by 0 bases, and 18 bases separated the two germline ends. Germline values: CDR1 SEHNR, CDR2 FQNEAQ (reference sequence). Here the CDR3 DNA reads TGTGCCAGCAGCCCGGACCGGTGGCAGGGGAGCACAGATACGCAGTATTTT. Its translation: CASSPDRWQGSTDTQYF.

This clonotype was found a few times. The V gene is TRBV7-9, the J gene TRBJ2-2, with D possibly matching TRBD2 (6 bases). Germline V CDR1 and CDR2: SEHNR, FQNEAQ (reference sequence). The CDR3 runs to 13 residues. V lost 4 bases and J 4 bases, leaving 7 bases between the germline ends. The CDR3 nucleotides are TGTGCCAGCAGCTGGAGGGTCACCGGGGAGCTGTTTTTT. Translating it yields CASSWRVTGELFF.